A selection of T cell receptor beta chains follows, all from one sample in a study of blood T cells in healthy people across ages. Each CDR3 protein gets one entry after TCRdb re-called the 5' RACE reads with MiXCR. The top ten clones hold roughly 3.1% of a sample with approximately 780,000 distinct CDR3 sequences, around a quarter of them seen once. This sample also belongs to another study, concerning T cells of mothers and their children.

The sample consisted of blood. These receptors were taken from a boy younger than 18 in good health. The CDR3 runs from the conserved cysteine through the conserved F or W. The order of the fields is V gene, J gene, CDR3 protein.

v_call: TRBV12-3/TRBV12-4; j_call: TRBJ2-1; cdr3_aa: CASTLSGYNEQFF
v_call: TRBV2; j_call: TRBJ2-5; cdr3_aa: CASSEGGSGWETQYF
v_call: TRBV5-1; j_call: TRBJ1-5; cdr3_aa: CASSLVGDQPQHF
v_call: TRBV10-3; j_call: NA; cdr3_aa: CAISETGDSEQYF
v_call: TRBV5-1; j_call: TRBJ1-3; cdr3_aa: CASSFDGNSGNTIYF
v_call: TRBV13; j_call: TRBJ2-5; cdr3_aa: CASSLSLVSSYNEQSF
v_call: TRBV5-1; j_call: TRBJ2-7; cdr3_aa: CASSLVGSQYEQYF
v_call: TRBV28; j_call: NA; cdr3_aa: CASSGPDRGAETQYF
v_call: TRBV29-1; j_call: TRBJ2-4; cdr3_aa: CSVALGGIQYF
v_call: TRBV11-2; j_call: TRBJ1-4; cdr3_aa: CASSSGRLLLPGGKLFF
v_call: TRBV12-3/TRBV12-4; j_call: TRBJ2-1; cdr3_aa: CASSSPDQKGVF
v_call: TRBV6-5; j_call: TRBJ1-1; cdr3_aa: CASRTGTVHTEAFF
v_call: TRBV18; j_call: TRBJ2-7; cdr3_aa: CASSPPGTSLREQYF
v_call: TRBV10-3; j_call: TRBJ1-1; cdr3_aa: CAISGTGGANTEAFF
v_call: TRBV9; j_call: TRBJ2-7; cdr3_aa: CASSVESYSYEQYF
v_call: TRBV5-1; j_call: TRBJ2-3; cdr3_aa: CASSLDGVTDTQYF
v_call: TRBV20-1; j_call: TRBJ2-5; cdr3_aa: CSARALAGDLKETQYF
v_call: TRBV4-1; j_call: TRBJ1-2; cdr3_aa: CASSQWGPDGYIF
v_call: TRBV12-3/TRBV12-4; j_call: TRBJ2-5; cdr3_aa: CASRLTWTGETQYF
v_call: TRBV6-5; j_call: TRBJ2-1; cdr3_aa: CASTRGGAYNEQFF
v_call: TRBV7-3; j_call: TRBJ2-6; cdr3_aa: CASSLRATGANVLTF
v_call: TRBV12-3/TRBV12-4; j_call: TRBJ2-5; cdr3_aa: CASSSLGAKQYF
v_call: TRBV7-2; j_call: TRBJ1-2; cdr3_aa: CASSPLTGGGGYTF
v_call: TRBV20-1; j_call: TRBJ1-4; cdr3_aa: CSVGAANEKLFF
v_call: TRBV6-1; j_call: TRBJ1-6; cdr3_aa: CASSRGGLSYNSPLHF
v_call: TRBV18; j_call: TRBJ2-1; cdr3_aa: CASSPSNRENEQFF
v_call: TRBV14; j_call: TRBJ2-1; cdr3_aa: CASSDTYNNEQFF
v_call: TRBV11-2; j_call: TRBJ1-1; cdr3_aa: CANRVPNTEAFF
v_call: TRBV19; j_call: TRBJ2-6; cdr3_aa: CASSIAGPASGANVLTF
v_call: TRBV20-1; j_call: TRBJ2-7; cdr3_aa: CSAHYPGLAGVEQYF
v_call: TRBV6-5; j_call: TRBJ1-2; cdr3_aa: CASSFSTREGYGYTF
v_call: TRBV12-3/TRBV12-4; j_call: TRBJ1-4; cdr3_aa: CASRAQGGEKLFF
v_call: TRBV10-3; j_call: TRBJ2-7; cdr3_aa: CAISEGTGGYEQYF
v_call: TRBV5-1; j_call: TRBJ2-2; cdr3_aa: CASSTYIQGGELFF
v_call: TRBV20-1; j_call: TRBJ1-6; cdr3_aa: CSAYIQGGNSPLHF
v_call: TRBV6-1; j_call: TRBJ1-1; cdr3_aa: CASSESRGNTEAFF
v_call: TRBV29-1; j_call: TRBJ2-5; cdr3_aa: CGVANPGDWQETQYF
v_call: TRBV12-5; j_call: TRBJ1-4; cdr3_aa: CASGLTGTMKKLFF
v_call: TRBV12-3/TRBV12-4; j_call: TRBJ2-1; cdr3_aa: CASSLVAGLSSYNEQFF
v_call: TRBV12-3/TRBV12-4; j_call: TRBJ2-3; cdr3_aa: CASSFGGGPDTQYF
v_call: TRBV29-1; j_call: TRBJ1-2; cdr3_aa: CSVRIQAGRTDYGYTF
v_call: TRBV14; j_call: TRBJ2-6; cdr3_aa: CASSHYTGTGVSGANVLTF
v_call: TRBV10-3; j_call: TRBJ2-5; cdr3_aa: CAISDRGETQYF
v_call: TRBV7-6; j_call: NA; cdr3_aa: CASSSFPLAGGYNEQFF
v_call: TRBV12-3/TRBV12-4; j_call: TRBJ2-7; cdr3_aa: CASSLGAYEQYF
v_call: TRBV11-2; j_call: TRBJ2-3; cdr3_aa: CASSLEGSISTDTQYF
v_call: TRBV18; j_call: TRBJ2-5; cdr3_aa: CASSTGNQETQYF
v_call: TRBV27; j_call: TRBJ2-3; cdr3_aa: CASRSRRGQYF
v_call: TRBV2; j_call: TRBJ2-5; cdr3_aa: CASVGSGDQETQYF
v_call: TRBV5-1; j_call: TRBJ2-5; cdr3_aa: CASSLGRERETQYF
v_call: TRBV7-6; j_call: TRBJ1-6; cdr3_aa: CASSLRVENSPLHF
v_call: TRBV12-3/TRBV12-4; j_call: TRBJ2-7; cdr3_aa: CASSLRLAGGSYEQYF
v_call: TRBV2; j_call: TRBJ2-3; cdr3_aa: CASVAGGPDTRYF